The clone carrying this TCR beta chain was detected once. This record comes from a study of technical replicates of blood from a handful of donors. Trimming took 0 bases from V and 5 from J, leaving 12 bases between them. The length of the CDR3 is 15 residues. Germline V gene data show CDR1 as MNHNY and CDR2 as SVGAGI (reference sequence). Sequencing was performed with immunoSEQ multiplex PCR; in TCRdb, only in-frame clones are kept and a portion is missing. The data show some 94,000 clones, approximately 94% seen once. The sample was T cells isolated from PBMCs. The source of this sequence is a human donor in good health. The chain uses TRBV6-6 and TRBJ2-3; tentatively, D is TRBD2 (7 bases). This CDR3 reads CASSYSGGRIDTQYF. The CDR3 coding sequence is TGTGCCAGCAGTTACTCGGGGGGGCGAATAGATACGCAGTATTTT.